The 4 T cell receptor beta chains presented below share a single source sample, sequenced in a study of tumor and adjacent non-tumor tissue in lung cancer. No cell sorting was done before RNA was extracted from the tissue. Distant lung tissue was collected more than 3 cm away from the tumor edge. TCRbeta libraries were built with three rounds of nested PCR, modified from ARM-PCR. TCRdb itself ran the multiplex PCR reads through MiXCR, one entry per CDR3 protein. The profile covers roughly 120,000 distinct CDR3 sequences, with about 63% appearing a single time and under 20% taken by the ten largest. Sequencing used distant non-tumor lung tissue. The source of these receptors is a man aged 60 to 69 with non-small cell lung cancer.

This clonotype was detected a few times. The junction differs from germline at one of its ends, possibly a read error. CDR3 sequence: CVSRLPAGETEAFF. The DNA of the CDR3 is TGTGTCAGCCGCTTACCGGCGGGCGAGACTGAAGCTTTCTTT. The chain has TRBV11-1 and TRBJ1-1; D is ambiguous. CDR1 is SGHAT and CDR2 is FQDESV in the germline V gene (reference sequence). The CDR3 contains 14 residues.

Comment on this clonotype: An end of the junction differs from the germline gene, which may be a read error. The chain is built from TRBV20-1 and TRBJ2-1; D is undetermined. The CDR3 extends over 12 amino acids. Per germline, CDR1 DFQATT and CDR2 SNEGSKA (reference sequence). CDR3 sequence reads: CSARAIHNEQFF. CDR3 coding DNA: TGCAGTGCTAGAGCAATTCACAATGAGCAGTTCTTT.

Comment on this clonotype: A read error may produce the germline difference seen at one junction end. V is TRBV4-2 and J is TRBJ2-2, with 7 bases that match TRBD1. The CDR3 covers 17 residues. Germline V gives CDR1 LGHNA, CDR2 YNFKEQ. Written as DNA, the CDR3 is TGTGCCAGCAACCAAGATAGGGGATTTCCGAACACAGGGGAACTGTTTTTT. Translated: CASNQDRGFPNTGELFF.

This clonotype was recorded a few times. A much larger clone lies a single base off, so this may be a read error. The J gene is TRBJ2-7, the V gene TRBV6-2 or TRBV6-3; 7 nucleotides match TRBD2. The germline CDR1 and CDR2 sequences are MNHEY and SVGEGT. The ends lost 8 bases at V and 3 bases at J; junction bases unmatched: 16. There are 16 residues in the CDR3. The CDR3 region is CASSIRGRGGYYEQYF. CDR3 DNA: TGTGCCAGCTCCATAAGGGGACGGGGAGGGTACTACGAGCAGTACTTC.